What follows are 8 T cell receptor beta chains derived from one specimen sequenced in a study of blood T cell repertoires in COVID-19 (dated by TCRdb to 2019 to 2021). Receptor libraries were prepared by the immunoSEQ multiplex PCR assay. This is the immuneACCESS table as TCRdb keeps it, with only in-frame sequences that have V and J called. A part of the clones is gone; compared with another copy, unresolved V genes explain less than half, and the rest is unexplained. The sample includes 150,000 to 200,000 clones, with approximately 80% observed a single time. The leading ten clones occupy approximately 6% of the sample. Sequenced material: PBMCs or T cells enriched from blood (not recorded which). The source is a man aged 35 to 55 who had recovered from COVID-19.

V usage is TRBV11-2 and J usage is TRBJ1-1; D possibly corresponds to TRBD1 (5 bases). Germline V gene sequence: CDR1 SGHAT, CDR2 FQNNGV. V dropped 4 bases and J dropped 0 bases, with 12 bases sitting between them. There are 15 residues in the CDR3. CDR3 nucleotide sequence: TGTGCCAGCAGCTCTCGTCCAGGGTTGAACACTGAAGCTTTCTTT. This sequence encodes CASSSRPGLNTEAFF. Full variable domain (outside the CDR3, taken from reference TRBV11-2 and TRBJ1-1): EAGVAQSPRYKIIEKRQSVAFWCNPISGHATLYWYQQILGQGPKLLIQFQNNGVVDDSQLPKDRFSAERLKGVDSTLKIQPAKLEDSAVYLCASSSRPGLNTEAFFGQGTRLTVV.

This chain links TRBV28 with TRBJ2-2; 10 nucleotides agree with TRBD2. The germline V gene has CDR1 MDHEN and CDR2 SYDVKM. J gave up 4 bases and V 5 bases, and 7 bases lay outside the gene matches. CDR3 size: 16 residues. CDR3 in amino acids: CASSGQRGGGTGELFF. The DNA for the CDR3 is TGTGCCAGCAGTGGGCAGCGGGGGGGCGGCACCGGGGAGCTGTTTTTT. Supplemented by reference TRBV28 and TRBJ2-2, the full variable domain reads DVKVTQSSRYLVKRTGEKVFLECVQDMDHENMFWYRQDPGLGLRLIYFSYDVKMKEKGDIPEGYSVSREKKERFSLILESASTNQTSMYLCASSGQRGGGTGELFFGEGSRLTVL.

The chain has TRBV5-4 and TRBJ1-2; TRBD1 is a possible D gene (5 bases). Germline-derived CDR1 and CDR2 are SGHNT and YYREEE (reference sequence). The V gene lost 4 bases and the J gene lost 6 bases, with 16 bases spanning the gap. The CDR3 extends over 14 amino acids. CDR3 protein: CASSPRWGEDGYTF. The CDR3 nucleotides read TGTGCCAGCAGCCCCCGGTGGGGGGAAGATGGCTACACCTTC.

Comment on this clone: Being one base from a much bigger clone, this may be a read error. V gene TRBV6-5 combines with J gene TRBJ1-3; TRBD1 agrees at 7 bases. The junction had 5 bases not matched to a gene; V was cut back by 6 bases and J by 0 bases. The CDR3 length is 15 residues. Germline V CDR1 and CDR2: MNHEY, SVGAGI. The CDR3 bases are TGTGCCAGCAGCCCCGGACAGGCCTCTGGAAACACCATATATTTT. This encodes CASSPGQASGNTIYF.

The V gene is TRBV29-1, the J gene TRBJ1-2; 8 nucleotides match TRBD1. The CDR3 is 11 residues long. After removal of 5 bases from V and 7 bases from J, the junction contained 3 bases not matched to a gene. CDR1 is SQVTM, CDR2 ANQGSEA, per germline. The CDR3, as DNA: TGCAGCGTTTCCGGGACAGGTGGCTACACCTTC. Protein product: CSVSGTGGYTF.

The chain carries TRBV5-1 and TRBJ1-2, with 7 bases lining up with TRBD1. Trimming took 4 bases from V and 9 from J; bases not matched to a gene: 6. CDR3 length: 12 amino acids. The V gene's germline CDR1 is SGHRS and CDR2 YFSETQ. CDR3 sequence reads: CASSRDSRSYTF. In DNA form, the CDR3 reads TGCGCCAGCAGCAGGGACAGTAGGAGCTACACCTTC.

This clone was observed a few times. In the same sample, other DNA sequences code for this CDR3. The V call is TRBV4-1, the J call TRBJ1-6; 7 positions agree with TRBD1. The germline V gene has CDR1 MGHRA and CDR2 YSYEKL. Germline trimming cut 0 bases from V and 10 bases from J; bases unmatched to any gene: 6. The CDR3 sequence is 15 residues long. In DNA form, the CDR3 reads TGCGCCAGCAGCCAAGAAGGGGACAGAGGATCACCCCTCCACTTT. Translated: CASSQEGDRGSPLHF.

The rearrangement links TRBV6-4 to TRBJ2-3, with D unresolved. Germline loops: CDR1 MRHNA, CDR2 SNTAGT. Trimming took off 6 bases at V and 5 bases at J, with 12 bases between the two ends. This CDR3 region has 13 residues. CDR3 amino acids: CASSFRFGDTQYF. DNA for the CDR3: TGTGCCAGCAGCTTCCGATTCGGAGATACGCAGTATTTT.